These 8 T cell receptor beta chains were all obtained from the same sample, sequenced in a study of glioma-infiltrating T cells. The iRepertoire nested amplicon-rescue multiplex PCR amplified TCR alpha and beta CDR3s from RNA. Each CDR3 protein gets one entry after TCRdb re-called the multiplex PCR reads with MiXCR. The repertoire holds some 160,000 distinct CDR3 sequences, with over 40% as singletons. Sequencing used glioma tissue, nonneoplastic brain tissue, or PBMCs (not recorded which). The source of these receptors is a human donor with low-grade glioma or glioblastoma, undergoing nonglioma brain surgery, or in good health (not recorded which).

In this sample, this clonotype turned up many times. The chain is built from TRBV7-2 and TRBJ2-3; D remains unclear. The CDR3 has 12 amino acids. Germline CDR1 is SGHTA and CDR2 is FQGNSA. V lost 10 bases to trimming and J lost 0 bases, with 8 bases between them. For the CDR3, the DNA is TGTGCCACCACTTCCAGCACAGATACGCAGTATTTT. This encodes CATTSSTDTQYF.

For this clonotype: A much larger clone differs from this one at a single base, so this may be a read error. The CDR3, as DNA: TGTGCCAGCGATGTCTACACCTTC. Its protein is CASDVYTF. This rearrangement joins TRBV10-3 to TRBJ1-2, with D uncertain. Germline V CDR1 and CDR2: ENHRY, SYGVKD. Trimming stripped 10 bases from V and 10 bases from J, with 7 bases between. This CDR3 has 8 amino acids.

The chain's CDR3 is CASSVDQGNTIYF. In DNA form, the CDR3 reads TGCGCCAGCAGCGTGGACCAAGGAAACACCATATATTTT. The chain combines TRBV5-1 with TRBJ1-3; D not resolved. V lost 4 bases and J 4 bases, leaving 9 bases between the germline ends. Germline CDR1 is SGHRS and CDR2 is YFSETQ. The CDR3 covers 13 residues.

This clonotype was observed a few times. A junction end diverges from the germline sequence, so it may reflect a read error. The chain couples TRBV28 to TRBJ1-6, with 8 bases fitting TRBD1. The germline CDR1 and CDR2 sequences are MDHEN and SYDVKM. The CDR3 loop spans 18 amino acids. The CDR3 region is CASSLSRGLGSYNSSLHF. In DNA form, the CDR3 reads TGTGCCAGCAGTTTATCCAGGGGGCTGGGGTCCTATAATTCATCCCTCCACTTT. Full variable domain (outside the CDR3, taken from reference TRBV28 and TRBJ1-6): DVKVTQSSRYLVKRTGEKVFLECVQDMDHENMFWYRQDPGLGLRLIYFSYDVKMKEKGDIPEGYSVSREKKERFSLILESASTNQTSMYLCASSLSRGLGSYNSSLHFGNGTRLTVT.

Ten or more counts support this clonotype. J is TRBJ2-4 and V is TRBV28; D remains ambiguous. Germline CDR1 MDHEN, CDR2 SYDVKM. The CDR3 consists of 10 residues. Trimming shortened V by 8 bases and J by 5 bases, and 4 bases separated the two germline ends. Written as DNA, the CDR3 is TGTGCCAGCGGAGAAAACATTCAGTACTTC. Translation: CASGENIQYF.

This clonotype has a count of ten or more. The chain carries TRBV7-2 and TRBJ2-5; 9 positions match TRBD2. The trim removed 5 bases at V and 6 bases at J, leaving 10 bases unmatched. Germline V gives CDR1 SGHTA, CDR2 FQGNSA. The CDR3 length is 15 residues. CDR3 loop: CASSPRLAAPKTQYF. As DNA, the CDR3 is TGTGCCAGCAGCCCCCGACTAGCGGCCCCAAAGACCCAGTACTTC. Full variable domain (missing parts from reference TRBV7-2 and TRBJ2-5): GAGVSQSPSNKVTEKGKDVELRCDPISGHTALYWYRQSLGQGLEFLIYFQGNSAPDKSGLPSDRFSAERTGGSVSTLTIQRTQQEDSAVYLCASSPRLAAPKTQYFGPGTRLLVL.

V and J are TRBV12-3 or TRBV12-4 and TRBJ2-7; D is perhaps TRBD2 (5 bases). The CDR3 covers 12 residues. V lost 9 bases and J 0 bases, leaving 9 bases between the germline ends. CDR3 protein: CARRGLSYEQYF. CDR3 bases: TGTGCCAGAAGAGGACTCTCCTACGAGCAGTACTTC.

On this clonotype: A read error may be the cause here, since a much bigger clone is one base away. The chain combines TRBV7-2 with TRBJ2-5; D gene uncertain. The germline V gene has CDR1 SGHTA and CDR2 FQGNSA. The V end was cut by 6 bases, the J end by 4 bases, with 15 bases between. The CDR3 loop spans 14 amino acids. Here the CDR3 reads CASRLTFKGETQYF. Here the CDR3 DNA reads TGTGCCAGCAGATTAACCTTTAAGGGAGAGACCCAGTACTTC.